Listed below are T cell receptor beta chains from one sample, sequenced in a study of TIL therapy for anti-PD-1-resistant metastatic lung cancer. Produced via immunoSEQ multiplex PCR; TCRdb's table is partial and in-frame only. The top ten hold over 9.5% of the sample, which has approximately 92,000 clones, just over 65% seen once. Sequenced here: tumor tissue, sampled at baseline. The receptors shown here come from a person aged 25 to 85 with non-small cell lung cancer. The CDR3 runs from the conserved cysteine through the conserved F or W. A D gene is named only where the DNA matches it firmly.

TRBV6-1	TRBJ2-7	TRBD2	CASSEGAGAVEQYF
TRBV7-2	TRBJ2-7	TRBD1	CASSVWDSSYEQYF
TRBV6-5	TRBJ2-5	NA	CASSYTTGRGTQYF
TRBV24-1	TRBJ2-7	TRBD1	CATSDRDSSYEQYF
TRBV4-2	TRBJ2-7	NA	CASSQEGWPAGREQYF
TRBV30	TRBJ2-7	TRBD2	CAWSRLAAGYEQYF
TRBV20-1	TRBJ1-1	NA	CSANGYTEAFF
TRBV5-6	TRBJ1-2	NA	CASSLYPGVPYGYTF
TRBV5-6	TRBJ2-2	TRBD1	CASSLRGPVTGELFF
TRBV5-1	TRBJ2-1	TRBD1	CASSLGDRAEQFF
TRBV5-6	TRBJ2-3	NA	CASSLVPSSTDTQYF
TRBV7-9	TRBJ1-3	NA	CASSLQGLSGNTIYF
TRBV3-1/TRBV3-2	TRBJ2-7	NA	CASSQAGGNEQYF
TRBV28	TRBJ1-1	NA	CASSWGFASVF
TRBV4-3	TRBJ2-1	TRBD1	CASSQVDRGLNEQFF
TRBV28	TRBJ1-2	TRBD1	CASSLGGRNYGYTF
TRBV3-1/TRBV3-2	TRBJ2-1	NA	CASSQDCWRAFYEQFF
TRBV6-5	TRBJ2-5	NA	CASSRLGGGETQYF
TRBV5-6	TRBJ2-7	NA	CASSWGSEQYF
TRBV18	TRBJ1-5	NA	CASSQTGEGNQPQHF
TRBV5-8	TRBJ1-1	NA	CASSLVRSTEAFF
TRBV7-9	TRBJ1-2	NA	CASSLGEVYGYTF
TRBV7-8	TRBJ2-1	NA	CASSTLDNEQFF
TRBV2	TRBJ2-3	NA	CASNPGLLGTDTQYF
TRBV7-9	TRBJ1-4	NA	CASTFPGATNEKLFF
TRBV24-1	TRBJ2-3	NA	CATRPRDSSTDTQYF